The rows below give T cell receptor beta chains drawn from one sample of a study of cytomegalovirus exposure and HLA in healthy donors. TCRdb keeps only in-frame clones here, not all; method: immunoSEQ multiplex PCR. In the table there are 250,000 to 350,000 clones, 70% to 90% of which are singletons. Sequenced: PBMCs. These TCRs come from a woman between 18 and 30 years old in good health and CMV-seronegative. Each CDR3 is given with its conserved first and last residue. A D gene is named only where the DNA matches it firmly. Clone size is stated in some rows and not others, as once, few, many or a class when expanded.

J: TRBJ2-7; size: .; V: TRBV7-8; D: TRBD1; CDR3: CASSWESWTGPFEQYF; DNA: TGTGCCAGCAGCTGGGAGAGTTGGACAGGACCCTTCGAGCAGTACTTC
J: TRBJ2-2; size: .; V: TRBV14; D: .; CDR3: CASRTTGSTGELFF; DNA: TGTGCCAGCAGAACTACAGGGTCTACCGGGGAGCTGTTTTTT
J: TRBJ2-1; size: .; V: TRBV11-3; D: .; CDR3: CASSLDSTTEQFF; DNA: TGTGCCAGCAGCTTAGACTCCACAACTGAGCAGTTCTTC
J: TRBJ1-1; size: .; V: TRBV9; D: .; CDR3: CASSAENRVDQEAFF; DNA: TGTGCCAGCAGCGCGGAGAACCGGGTCGACCAGGAAGCTTTCTTT
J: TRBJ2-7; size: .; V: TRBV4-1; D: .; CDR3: CASSQVPHTDPEQYF; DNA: TGCGCCAGCAGCCAAGTGCCCCACACAGATCCCGAGCAGTACTTC
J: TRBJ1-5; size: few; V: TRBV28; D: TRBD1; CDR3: CASSYTGVVQPQHF; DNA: TGTGCCAGCAGTTACACAGGGGTTGTTCAGCCCCAGCATTTT
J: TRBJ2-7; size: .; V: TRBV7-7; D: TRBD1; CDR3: CASSLGTAYEQYF; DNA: TGTGCTAGCAGCCTCGGGACAGCCTACGAGCAGTACTTC
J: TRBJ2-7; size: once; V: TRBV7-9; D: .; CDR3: CASSSTRGSSSYEQYF; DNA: TGTGCCAGCAGCTCCACCCGAGGAAGTAGCTCCTACGAGCAGTACTTC
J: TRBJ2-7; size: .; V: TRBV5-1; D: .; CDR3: CASSFGAGADEQYF; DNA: TGCGCCAGCTCGTTCGGGGCGGGGGCCGACGAGCAGTACTTC
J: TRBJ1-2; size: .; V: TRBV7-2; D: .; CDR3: CASSLASGRSGEFYGYTF; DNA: TGTGCCAGCAGCTTAGCCTCTGGTCGGTCAGGTGAATTCTATGGCTACACCTTC
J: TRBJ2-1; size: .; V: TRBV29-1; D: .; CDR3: CSVVFWDSNNEQFF; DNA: TGCAGCGTGGTGTTTTGGGACTCAAACAATGAGCAGTTCTTC
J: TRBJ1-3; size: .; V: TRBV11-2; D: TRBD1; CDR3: CASSPDRLSGNTIYF; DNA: TGTGCCAGCAGCCCGGACAGGCTCTCTGGAAACACCATATATTTT
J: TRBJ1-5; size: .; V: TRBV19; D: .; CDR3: CASKGGGPMVGSNQPQHF; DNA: TGTGCCAGCAAGGGGGGAGGGCCAATGGTGGGGAGCAATCAGCCCCAGCATTTT